The rows below give T cell receptor beta chains drawn from one sample of a study of cytomegalovirus exposure and HLA in healthy donors. TCRdb's table, derived via immunoSEQ multiplex PCR, lists solely in-frame clones and lacks some. The repertoire consists of some 95,000 clones, with around 80% occurring once and the leading ten covering about 7.3%. Sequencing was performed on PBMCs. The receptors stem from a man aged 25-45 years in good health and CMV-seronegative. The CDR3 runs from the conserved cysteine through the conserved F or W. The order of the fields is D gene, J gene, clone size, V gene, CDR3 DNA, CDR3 protein. The D gene is left open where the match is weak. Clone size, where shown, is once, few, many, or a class for clones that have expanded.

TRBD2	TRBJ2-5	.	TRBV2	TGTGCCAGCAGTGGAAGGACTAGCGGAGGGCTCACGGACTTC	CASSGRTSGGLTDF
.	TRBJ2-7	.	TRBV1	TGCACCAGCAGCGCCGGGATTTGGGTCCACGAGCAGTACTTC	CTSSAGIWVHEQYF
TRBD2	TRBJ2-1	.	TRBV7-9	TGTGCCAGCAGCTTAGCTAGCGGGAGGGTCAATGAGCAGTTCTTC	CASSLASGRVNEQFF
.	TRBJ2-1	.	TRBV9	TGTGCCAGCAGCGTAGTTCAGGGTGGGATCGGGTCCTACAATGAGCAGTTCTTC	CASSVVQGGIGSYNEQFF
.	TRBJ1-1	.	TRBV6-1	TGTGCCAGCAAACCCGAGGGGACGGGGGGCTGTGAAGCTTTCTTT	CASKPEGTGGCEAFF
.	TRBJ1-5	.	TRBV5-6	TGTGCCAGCAGCTTAATAAGTACAGGCAATCAGCCCCAGCATTTT	CASSLISTGNQPQHF
TRBD1	TRBJ1-2	.	TRBV19	TGTGCCAGTAGTCCGACTCAGGGGGCGACTGGCTACACCTTC	CASSPTQGATGYTF
.	TRBJ1-6	.	TRBV15	TGTGCCACCAGCAGAGATCGGGCAGGGGCCCTCCACTTT	CATSRDRAGALHF
TRBD1	TRBJ2-7	few	TRBV4-1	TGCGCCAGCAGCTTACGACAGGGGGAAAACGAGCAGTACTTC	CASSLRQGENEQYF
.	TRBJ2-1	.	TRBV9	TGTGCCAGCAGCGTTGCTAGCGCCTCCTACAATGAGCAGTTCTTC	CASSVASASYNEQFF
TRBD2	TRBJ2-7	.	TRBV9	TGTGCCAGCAGCGTCTCCGGGACTAGCGGATACTACGAGCAGTACTTC	CASSVSGTSGYYEQYF
TRBD1	TRBJ2-5	once	TRBV28	TGTGCCAGCAGTCAGAGACAGGGGCGGGAGACCCAGTACTTC	CASSQRQGRETQYF
TRBD2	TRBJ2-1	.	TRBV19	TGTGCCAGTAGTGGGGGACTAGGGAGGCCAAATGAGCAGTTCTTC	CASSGGLGRPNEQFF
.	TRBJ2-5	.	TRBV2	TGTGCCAGCAGAGGTGCCAGGACGGGGGAGACCCAGTACTTC	CASRGARTGETQYF
TRBD2	TRBJ2-7	.	TRBV6-1	TGTGCCAGCAGTGGCCGGACTAGCGGGATAAGGGCCCAATCCCACTACGAGCAGTACTTC	CASSGRTSGIRAQSHYEQYF
.	TRBJ2-3	.	TRBV5-8	TGTGCCAGCAGCTTGGGGCAGGGGAAAACAGATACGCAGTATTTT	CASSLGQGKTDTQYF
.	TRBJ2-3	.	TRBV21-1	TGTGCCAGCAGCAAACAGGGAGATACGCAGTATTTT	CASSKQGDTQYF
.	TRBJ2-1	.	TRBV7-3	TGTGCCAGCAGCTTAGGCGACGGGAATGAGCAGTTCTTC	CASSLGDGNEQFF
TRBD2	TRBJ2-7	.	TRBV6-1	TGTGCCAGCAGTCTAGCGGGGGGCAACTCCTACGAGCAGTACTTC	CASSLAGGNSYEQYF
TRBD1	TRBJ1-1	.	TRBV14	TGTGCCAGCAGCCAACCACAGGGGAGGAACACTGAAGCTTTCTTT	CASSQPQGRNTEAFF
TRBD1	TRBJ1-2	.	TRBV27	TGTGCCAGCAGTTTCCGGGACAGTACGTTCTATGGCTACACCTTC	CASSFRDSTFYGYTF
TRBD1	TRBJ2-1	.	TRBV28	TGTGCCAGCAGTCAACCGGGACAGGGGATATATGAGCAGTTCTTC	CASSQPGQGIYEQFF
TRBD1	TRBJ1-2	.	TRBV14	TGTGCCAGCAGCCAAGACAGGACAGGGGTCGACACATATGGCTACACCTTC	CASSQDRTGVDTYGYTF
TRBD1	TRBJ2-7	.	TRBV10-3	TGTGCCATCAGTGAGTCGGCGACAGGGCGAGAGCAGTACTTC	CAISESATGREQYF
TRBD2	TRBJ2-1	.	TRBV9	TGTGCCAGCAGCCCCACTAGCGGGGGGGCGTATTTCTTC	CASSPTSGGAYFF
.	TRBJ2-1	.	TRBV11-3	TGTGCCAGCAGCTTAGGTACAGGGAGAATCTACAATGAGCAGTTCTTC	CASSLGTGRIYNEQFF
.	TRBJ2-5	.	TRBV2	TGTGCCAGCAGTGATTTACAAGAGACCCAGTACTTC	CASSDLQETQYF
.	TRBJ1-5	.	TRBV19	TGTGCCAGTAGGGTAACAGGGCGGAATCAGCCCCAGCATTTT	CASRVTGRNQPQHF
.	TRBJ2-5	.	TRBV5-1	TGCGCCAGCAGCCCCGGGATCCAAGAGACCCAGTACTTC	CASSPGIQETQYF
TRBD2	TRBJ2-1	.	TRBV5-4	TGTGCCAGCAGCTCAAAAAGCGGGAGGGTTTACAATGAGCAGTTCTTC	CASSSKSGRVYNEQFF
.	TRBJ1-1	.	TRBV11-3	TGTGCCAGCAGCCGGAGGAACACTGAAGCTTTCTTT	CASSRRNTEAFF
TRBD2	TRBJ2-4	medium-sized	TRBV4-2	TGTGCCAGCAGCCAAGCCCAAGCTAGCGGGAACCTAGCCAAAAACATTCAGTACTTC	CASSQAQASGNLAKNIQYF
TRBD1	TRBJ1-2	.	TRBV5-1	TGCGCCAGCAGCTTGTGGCCTACTGACAGGGGTTTTAACTATGGCTACACCTTC	CASSLWPTDRGFNYGYTF
.	TRBJ1-5	.	TRBV19	TGTGCCAGTAGTATCGCCTCAGGTAGTCAGCCCCAGCATTTT	CASSIASGSQPQHF
TRBD2	TRBJ2-5	.	TRBV5-1	TGCGCCAGCAGCATCATTCTAGCGGGGGGCCAAGAGACCCAGTACTTC	CASSIILAGGQETQYF
.	TRBJ2-5	.	TRBV6-5	TGTGCCAGCACCTCAGGAGAGACCCAGTACTTC	CASTSGETQYF
TRBD1	TRBJ1-2	.	TRBV7-9	TGTGCCAGCAATCCGGGACAGGGCCATTATGGCTACACCTTC	CASNPGQGHYGYTF
.	TRBJ2-1	.	TRBV7-8	TGTGCCAGCAGCCCCTTCAATGAGCAGTTCTTC	CASSPFNEQFF
.	TRBJ1-1	.	TRBV21-1	TGTGCCAGCAGCAAAGTGGGGACATACACTGAAGCTTTCTTT	CASSKVGTYTEAFF
TRBD2	TRBJ2-3	.	TRBV18	TGTGCCAGCTCACCACAAAGGACTAGCGGCGGCACAGATACGCAGTATTTT	CASSPQRTSGGTDTQYF
.	TRBJ2-4	.	TRBV5-1	TGCGCCAGCAGCTTATCAGGGGCGGACATTCAGTACTTC	CASSLSGADIQYF
TRBD1	TRBJ2-7	.	TRBV29-1	TGCAGCGTTGTAAGGGACAGACCCTACGAGCAGTACTTC	CSVVRDRPYEQYF
.	TRBJ2-1	few	TRBV6-5	TGTGCCAGCAGCAATCCACAGTCCTCCTACAATGAGCAGTTCTTC	CASSNPQSSYNEQFF
TRBD2	TRBJ2-1	.	TRBV19	TGTGCCAGTAGTACCGGGGGGACTTCCTACAATGAGCAGTTCTTC	CASSTGGTSYNEQFF
TRBD2	TRBJ2-5	once	TRBV9	TGTGCCAGCAGCGTAGCTCCTAGCGGGGGGGCGTCGCAGGAGACCCAGTACTTC	CASSVAPSGGASQETQYF
TRBD1	TRBJ1-2	.	TRBV6-1	TGTGCCAGCAGTGAGCCTGGGCGACAGGGAGGCTATGGCTACACCTTC	CASSEPGRQGGYGYTF
.	TRBJ2-7	.	TRBV5-1	TGCGCCAGCAGCTTAGGACTGACCTACGAGCAGTACTTC	CASSLGLTYEQYF
TRBD2	TRBJ2-3	few	TRBV6-1	TGTGCCAGCAGTGACCTTAGCGGGAGTGGCACAGATACGCAGTATTTT	CASSDLSGSGTDTQYF
.	TRBJ2-7	.	TRBV7-9	TGTGCCAGCAGCTTCCGAGGGACTTCGGACGAGCAGTACTTC	CASSFRGTSDEQYF
TRBD2	TRBJ2-1	.	TRBV10-1	TGCGCCAGCAGTGTTCGAGGGACTAGTGTTTGTCCAGCTGAGCAGTTCTTC	CASSVRGTSVCPAEQFF
.	TRBJ2-1	.	TRBV7-6	TGTGCCAGCAGCTTAGGGCTAGTCCTGTCCTACAATGAGCAGTTCTTC	CASSLGLVLSYNEQFF
.	TRBJ1-1	.	TRBV5-5	TGTGCCAGCAGCTCATTACAGGTTAACACTGAAGCTTTCTTT	CASSSLQVNTEAFF